This T cell receptor (beta chain) emerged from a study of T cell changes during pregnancy in multiple sclerosis. This table comes from immunoSEQ multiplex PCR, and its TCRdb copy is limited to in-frame clones, with some not included. Here the sample spans about 48,000 clones, 85% to 95% being singletons. The germline V gene has CDR1 MNHEY and CDR2 SMNVEV (reference sequence). The CDR3 totals 16 residues. V was cut by 5 bases and J by 3 bases, with 19 bases left in between. This specimen was CD4+ T cells from peripheral blood mononuclear cells, taken in the second trimester of pregnancy. This sequence joins TRBV27 and TRBJ1-1, with D tentatively TRBD1 (6 bases). The TCR originated in a female donor in good health, enrolled as a control in a pregnancy study. The CDR3 DNA sequence: TGTGCCAGCAGTCAACCGTCGGGGGGCCCCGACACTGAAGCTTTCTTT. Protein: CASSQPSGGPDTEAFF.